The source of this TCR beta chain is a study of T cells after yellow fever vaccination. Overall study: Each low-cell-number fraction was prepared by means of SMART-Seq v4 Ultra Low Input. Study-wide results and caveats: Among primary-vaccination clones, most reappeared after the booster, at approximately 96% for CD4 and around 91% for CD8. Within FACS-sorted repertoires, abundant clonotypes contaminating from the bulk population could be present.

For this clonotype: What it recognizes is unknown.

Researchers made TCR cDNA using 5'RACE template switching, and this step added a universal primer site and UMIs. TCRdb called the 5' RACE reads again in MiXCR, with one record for every CDR3 protein. The sample holds under 200,000 distinct CDR3 sequences, approximately 9.9% seen once. From germline, CDR1 is SNHLY and CDR2 FYNNEI. The ends lost 7 bases at V and 5 bases at J; junction bases unmatched: 9. The length of the CDR3 is 14 residues. The sequence was collected from a man between 18 and 35 years old who received the YFV17D yellow fever vaccine. J is TRBJ1-2 and V is TRBV2; TRBD1 aligns across 8 bases. The sequences come from CD8+ T cells sorted from PBMCs, collected 15 days after the yellow fever booster vaccination. The CDR3 nucleotides are TGTGCCAGCATGGAGGTCCGGACAGGGTATGGCTACACCTTC. It translates to CASMEVRTGYGYTF.